The 2 T cell receptor beta chains below were found in one sample sequenced in a study of shared clonotypes between healthy human individuals. Assay used: immunoSEQ multiplex PCR; TCRdb lists only in-frame clones, some missing. The repertoire holds some 2,500,000 clones, with under 95% as singletons. Material for sequencing was naive CD4+ T cells from PBMCs. Subset of the sample: CD45RA+ positively selected. The origin of the receptors is a man in his late teens or twenties in good health. Some clones in this sample may be carry-over from other donors' samples.

Written as DNA, the CDR3 is TGTGCCAGCAGCTCATGGGACAGGGGCACTGAAGCTTTCTTT. This encodes CASSSWDRGTEAFF. The chain recombines TRBV7-6 with TRBJ1-1; TRBD1 matches 10 bases. V lost 4 bases to trimming and J lost 4 bases; unmatched junction nucleotides: 3. CDR1 is SGHVS and CDR2 is FNYEAQ in the germline V gene. The CDR3 is made up of 14 amino acids.

This rearrangement joins TRBV4-3 to TRBJ1-2; 8 nucleotides align to TRBD1. V was pared by 3 bases and J by 6 bases, with 9 bases of the junction left unmatched. The CDR3 is made up of 15 amino acids. Germline CDR1 is LGHNA and CDR2 is YSLEER. The CDR3 DNA is TGCGCCAGCAGCCACCGACAGGGGAAGACAGATGGCTACACCTTC. It codes for CASSHRQGKTDGYTF.